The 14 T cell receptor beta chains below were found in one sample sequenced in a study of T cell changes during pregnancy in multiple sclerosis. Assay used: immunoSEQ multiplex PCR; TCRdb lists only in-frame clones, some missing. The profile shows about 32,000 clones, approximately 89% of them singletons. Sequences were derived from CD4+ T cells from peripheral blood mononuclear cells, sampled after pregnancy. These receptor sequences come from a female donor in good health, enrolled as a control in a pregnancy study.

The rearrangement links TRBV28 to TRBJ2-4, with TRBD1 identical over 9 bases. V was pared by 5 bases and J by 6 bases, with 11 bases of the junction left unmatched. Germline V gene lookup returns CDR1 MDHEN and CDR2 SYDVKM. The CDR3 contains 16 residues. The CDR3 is CASSVPGTGLTNIQYF. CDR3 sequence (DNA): TGTGCCAGCAGTGTCCCCGGGACAGGGTTAACAAACATTCAGTACTTC.

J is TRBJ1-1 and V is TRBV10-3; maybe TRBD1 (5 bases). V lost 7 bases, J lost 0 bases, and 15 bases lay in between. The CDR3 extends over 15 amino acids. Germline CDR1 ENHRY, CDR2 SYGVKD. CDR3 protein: CAITRQRSVNTEAFF. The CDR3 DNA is TGTGCCATCACTCGACAGAGGAGCGTGAACACTGAAGCTTTCTTT.

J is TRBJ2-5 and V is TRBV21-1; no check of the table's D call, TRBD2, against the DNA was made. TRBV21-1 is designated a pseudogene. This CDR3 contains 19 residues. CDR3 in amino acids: CASRTSPGLAGGNQETQYF. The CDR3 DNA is TGTGCCAGCAGGACCTCTCCCGGACTAGCGGGAGGAAACCAAGAGACCCAGTACTTC.

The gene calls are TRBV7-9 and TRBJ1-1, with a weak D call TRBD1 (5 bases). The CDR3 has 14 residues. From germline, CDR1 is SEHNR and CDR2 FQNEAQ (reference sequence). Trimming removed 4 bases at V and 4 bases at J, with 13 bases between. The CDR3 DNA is TGTGCCAGCAGCTCGGCGCAGGGAGGCACTGAAGCTTTCTTT. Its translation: CASSSAQGGTEAFF.

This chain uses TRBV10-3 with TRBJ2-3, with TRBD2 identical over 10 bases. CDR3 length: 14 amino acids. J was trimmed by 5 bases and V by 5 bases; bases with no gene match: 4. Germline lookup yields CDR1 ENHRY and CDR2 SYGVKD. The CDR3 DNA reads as TGTGCCATCAGTAGCGGGGGGGCTGGAGATACGCAGTATTTT. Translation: CAISSGGAGDTQYF.

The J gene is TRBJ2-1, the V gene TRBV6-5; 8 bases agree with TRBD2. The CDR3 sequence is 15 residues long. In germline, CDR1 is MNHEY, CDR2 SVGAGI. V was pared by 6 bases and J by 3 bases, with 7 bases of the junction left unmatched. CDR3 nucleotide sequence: TGTGCCAGCAGCACCGCTGCGGGGGGCTACAATGAGCAGTTCTTC. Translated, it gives CASSTAAGGYNEQFF.

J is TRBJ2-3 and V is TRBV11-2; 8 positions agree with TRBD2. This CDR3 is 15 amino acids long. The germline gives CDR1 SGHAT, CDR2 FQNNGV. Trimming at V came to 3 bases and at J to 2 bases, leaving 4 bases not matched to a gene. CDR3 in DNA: TGTGCCAGCAGCTTTAAAGCGGGAGCCACAGATACGCAGTATTTT. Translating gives CASSFKAGATDTQYF.

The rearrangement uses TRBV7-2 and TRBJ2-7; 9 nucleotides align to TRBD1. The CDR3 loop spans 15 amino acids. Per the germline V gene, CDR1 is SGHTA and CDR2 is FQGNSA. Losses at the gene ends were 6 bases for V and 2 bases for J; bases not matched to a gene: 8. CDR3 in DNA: TGTGCCAGCAGGCCAACGGGACAGGGACCCTACGAGCAGTACTTC. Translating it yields CASRPTGQGPYEQYF.

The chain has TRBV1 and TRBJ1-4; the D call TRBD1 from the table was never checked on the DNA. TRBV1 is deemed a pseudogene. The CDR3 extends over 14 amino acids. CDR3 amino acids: CTSTPTGTNEKLFF. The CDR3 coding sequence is TGCACCAGCACCCCGACAGGGACTAATGAAAAACTGTTTTTT.

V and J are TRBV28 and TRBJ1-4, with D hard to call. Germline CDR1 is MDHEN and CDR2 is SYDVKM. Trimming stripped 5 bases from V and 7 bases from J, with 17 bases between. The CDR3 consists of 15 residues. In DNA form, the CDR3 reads TGTGCCAGCAGTCCCCCAAGAGGGCGCGCTGAAAAACTGTTTTTT. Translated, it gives CASSPPRGRAEKLFF.

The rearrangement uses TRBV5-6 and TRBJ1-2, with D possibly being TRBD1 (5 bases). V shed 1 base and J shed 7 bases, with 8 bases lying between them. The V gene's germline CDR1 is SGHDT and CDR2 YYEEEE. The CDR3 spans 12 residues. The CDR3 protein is CASSLSTVGYTF. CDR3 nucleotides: TGTGCCAGCAGCTTGTCGACAGTTGGCTACACCTTC.

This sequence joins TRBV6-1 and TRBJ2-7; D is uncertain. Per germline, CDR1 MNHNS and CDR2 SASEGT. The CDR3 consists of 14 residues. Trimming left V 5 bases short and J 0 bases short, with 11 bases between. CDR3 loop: CASSRETTSYEQYF. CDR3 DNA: TGTGCCAGCAGTCGAGAGACAACCTCCTACGAGCAGTACTTC.

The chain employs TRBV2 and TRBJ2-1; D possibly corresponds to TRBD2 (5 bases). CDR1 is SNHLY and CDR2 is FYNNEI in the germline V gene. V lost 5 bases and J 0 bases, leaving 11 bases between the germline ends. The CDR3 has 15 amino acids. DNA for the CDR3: TGTGCCAGCAGTATAAGCGGCAGCTCCTACAATGAGCAGTTCTTC. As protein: CASSISGSSYNEQFF.

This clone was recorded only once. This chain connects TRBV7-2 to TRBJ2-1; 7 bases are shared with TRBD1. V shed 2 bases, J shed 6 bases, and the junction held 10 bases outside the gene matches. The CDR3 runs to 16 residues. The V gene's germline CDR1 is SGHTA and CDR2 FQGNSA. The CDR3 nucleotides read TGTGCCAGCAGCTTAATTAAAGGGGGCGCGGGCAATGAGCAGTTCTTC. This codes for CASSLIKGGAGNEQFF.